Listed below are T cell receptor beta chains from one sample, sequenced in a study of blood T cell repertoires in COVID-19. Profiled with immunoSEQ multiplex PCR; TCRdb holds only in-frame clones, not every one. Of 250,000 to 350,000 clones in the sample, around 90% were seen once. Sequencing was performed on peripheral blood. The receptors derive from a woman aged 50 to 60 who had recovered from COVID-19. The CDR3 runs from the conserved cysteine through the conserved F or W. D genes are given only for firm matches.

v_call | d_call | cdr3_aa
TRBV7-2 | - | CASSPYRTDTQYF
TRBV28 | - | CASSWAGDEKLFF
TRBV7-8 | - | CASSLAAEGDSPLHF
TRBV5-6 | - | CASSAPLQGYTEAFF
TRBV30 | TRBD1 | CAWRNSFRDRGGEQYF
TRBV7-9 | - | CASSGRVNTEAFF
TRBV4-3 | - | CASSQEATYNSPLHF
TRBV3-1/TRBV3-2 | - | CASSRARGSNYGYTF
TRBV6-1 | - | CASSESRYNEQFF
TRBV9 | - | CASSVSGEGQFF
TRBV5-1 | - | CASSPQGALYEQYF
TRBV9 | TRBD2 | CASSVGGSGSPYEQYF
TRBV28 | TRBD1 | CASSLIIMRTGATGELFF
TRBV7-9 | TRBD1 | CASSLEGADGYTF
TRBV19 | TRBD1 | CATSTYRTGEKLFF
TRBV7-8 | - | CASSLKGPVYEQYF
TRBV5-1 | - | CASSLLAENTEAFF
TRBV5-6 | - | CASSFRQPKETQYF
TRBV7-3 | TRBD2 | CASSLMGGKGETQYF
TRBV5-4 | - | CASSLWGDVYEQYF
TRBV11-3 | - | CASGYGRRGKNTEAFF
TRBV6-5 | - | CASSPRVRYGYTF
TRBV7-8 | - | CASSLSAASSYNSPLHF
TRBV27 | - | CASSPPGHEQETQYF
TRBV20-1 | - | CSARTAYEQYF
TRBV30 | - | CAWSVTGHRNPNYGYTF
TRBV5-1 | - | CASSLQEGSGASGELFF
TRBV19 | - | CASIQEGTDTQYF
TRBV3-1/TRBV3-2 | - | CASSQDPGVSGNTIYF
TRBV18 | TRBD1 | CASSHSTDRGSRDTQYF
TRBV7-9 | - | CASSFPGEQYF
TRBV5-1 | - | CASTPRGQSGYYEQYF
TRBV18 | - | CASSPPSGGGREKLFF
TRBV14 | TRBD2 | CASSQELGLAVYDEQFF
TRBV5-1 | TRBD1 | CASSSPGQSHEQYF
TRBV5-1 | TRBD2 | CASSSTSGSSYNEQFF
TRBV5-8 | - | CASSPGNREGTQYF
TRBV28 | - | CASSPRPFLPLHF
TRBV6-2/TRBV6-3 | - | CASSSGDRTQPQHF
TRBV13 | - | CASSPGGIAEAFF
TRBV6-2/TRBV6-3 | TRBD1 | CASSPQGDHDYGYTF
TRBV5-1 | TRBD1 | CASSLLGTDQETQYF
TRBV5-1 | - | CASSLAGGGTYEQYF
TRBV7-2 | - | CASSFLSETQYF
TRBV9 | TRBD1 | CASSVGGQGAIGYGYTF
TRBV6-5 | TRBD2 | CASSYSRQRDTDTQYF
TRBV4-2 | - | CASSQDPMVGVGTYEQYF
TRBV5-1 | TRBD2 | CASSLGAAGGPFYEQYF
TRBV6-5 | TRBD1 | CASSSGNPGGAFF
TRBV18 | - | CASSQEFSEPQHF
TRBV10-3 | - | CAIGIGAGNTIYF
TRBV30 | TRBD1 | CAWRSMGTGPSGTQYF
TRBV11-2 | TRBD2 | CASSLGNAGGETQYF
TRBV7-6 | TRBD1 | CASSPGGGTGGPTYGYTF
TRBV11-3 | - | CASGGKSTDTQYF
TRBV6-5 | TRBD1 | CASSYPGTETF
TRBV6-5 | - | CASSGGRGNSPLHF
TRBV19 | TRBD1 | CASSLPGQGSENTIYF
TRBV7-2 | TRBD1 | CASSQPGQGYHEQYF
TRBV10-1 | TRBD1 | CAGQTGKGTGNTIYF